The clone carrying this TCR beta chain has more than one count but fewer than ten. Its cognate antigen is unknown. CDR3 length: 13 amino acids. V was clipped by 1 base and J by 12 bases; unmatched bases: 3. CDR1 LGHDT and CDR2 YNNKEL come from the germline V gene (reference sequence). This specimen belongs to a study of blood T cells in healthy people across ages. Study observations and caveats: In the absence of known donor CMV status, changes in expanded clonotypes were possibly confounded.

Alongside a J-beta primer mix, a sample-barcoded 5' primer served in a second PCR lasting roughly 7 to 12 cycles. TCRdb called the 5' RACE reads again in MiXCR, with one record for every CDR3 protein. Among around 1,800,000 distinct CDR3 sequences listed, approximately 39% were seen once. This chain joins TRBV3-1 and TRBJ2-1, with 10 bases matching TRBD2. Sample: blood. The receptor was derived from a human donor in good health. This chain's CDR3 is CASSQGSGGLQFF. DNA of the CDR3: TGTGCCAGCAGCCAAGGTAGCGGGGGGTTGCAGTTCTTC.